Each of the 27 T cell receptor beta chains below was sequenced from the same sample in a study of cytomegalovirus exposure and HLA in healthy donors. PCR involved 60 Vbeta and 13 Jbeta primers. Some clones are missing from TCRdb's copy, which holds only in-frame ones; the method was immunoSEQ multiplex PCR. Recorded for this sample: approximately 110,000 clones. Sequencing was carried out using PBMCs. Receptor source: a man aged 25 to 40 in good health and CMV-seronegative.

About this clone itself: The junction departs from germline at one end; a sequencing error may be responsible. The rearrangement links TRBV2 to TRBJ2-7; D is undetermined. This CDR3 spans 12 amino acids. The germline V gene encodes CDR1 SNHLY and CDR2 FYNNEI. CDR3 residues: CATSNVGNERYF. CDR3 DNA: TGTGCCACCAGCAACGTCGGCAACGAGCGGTACTTC.

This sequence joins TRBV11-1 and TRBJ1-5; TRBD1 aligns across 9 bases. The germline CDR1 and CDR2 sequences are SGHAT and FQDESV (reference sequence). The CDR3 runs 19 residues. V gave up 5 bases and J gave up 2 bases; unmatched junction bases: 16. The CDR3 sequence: CASSLRKSPTGGGNQPQHF. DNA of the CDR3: TGTGCCAGCAGCCTGCGCAAATCCCCTACAGGGGGCGGCAATCAGCCCCAGCATTTT.

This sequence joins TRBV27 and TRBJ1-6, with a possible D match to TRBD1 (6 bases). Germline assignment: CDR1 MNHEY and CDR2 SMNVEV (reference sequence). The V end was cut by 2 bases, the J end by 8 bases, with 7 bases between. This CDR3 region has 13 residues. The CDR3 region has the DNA TGTGCCAGCAGTTTAGAGGGGGATTCACCCCTCCACTTT. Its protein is CASSLEGDSPLHF.

The CDR3 region is CATRGAFPYNEQFF. CDR3 nucleotides: TGTGCCACCCGGGGGGCCTTCCCCTACAATGAGCAGTTCTTC. The chain joins TRBV18 to TRBJ2-1; TRBD2 is a possible D gene (7 bases). From germline, CDR1 is KGHSH and CDR2 LQKENI. Trimming removed 10 bases from V and 2 bases from J, with 15 bases in between. The CDR3 runs to 14 residues. Based on the CDR3 plus reference TRBV18 and TRBJ2-1, the full variable domain is NAGVMQNPRHLVRRRGQEARLRCSPMKGHSHVYWYRQLPEEGLKFMVYLQKENIIDESGMPKERFSAEFPKEGPSILRIQQVVRGDSAAYFCATRGAFPYNEQFFGPGTRLTVL.

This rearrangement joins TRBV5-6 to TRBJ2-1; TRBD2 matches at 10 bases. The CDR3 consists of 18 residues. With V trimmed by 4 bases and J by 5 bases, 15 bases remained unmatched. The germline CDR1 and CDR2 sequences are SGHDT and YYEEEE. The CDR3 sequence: CASSRFEAGGPKDNEQFF. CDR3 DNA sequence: TGTGCCAGCAGCCGTTTTGAAGCGGGAGGGCCGAAAGACAATGAGCAGTTCTTC.

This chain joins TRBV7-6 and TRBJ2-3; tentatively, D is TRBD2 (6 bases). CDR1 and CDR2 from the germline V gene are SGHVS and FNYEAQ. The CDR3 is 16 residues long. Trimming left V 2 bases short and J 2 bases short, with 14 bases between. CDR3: CASSLLSGSSTDTQYF. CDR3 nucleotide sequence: TGTGCCAGCAGCTTACTTAGCGGATCTTCCACAGATACGCAGTATTTT.

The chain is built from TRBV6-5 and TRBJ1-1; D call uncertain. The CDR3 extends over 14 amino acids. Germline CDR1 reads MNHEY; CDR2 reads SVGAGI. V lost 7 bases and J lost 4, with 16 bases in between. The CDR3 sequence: CASTTVPGGTEAFF. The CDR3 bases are TGTGCCAGCACCACTGTGCCGGGTGGCACTGAAGCTTTCTTT.

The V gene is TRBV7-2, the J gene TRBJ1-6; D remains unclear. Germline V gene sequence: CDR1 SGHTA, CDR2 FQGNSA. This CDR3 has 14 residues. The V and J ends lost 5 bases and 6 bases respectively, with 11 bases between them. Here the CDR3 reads CASSLGVFNSPLHF. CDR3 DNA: TGTGCCAGCAGCCTCGGGGTTTTTAATTCACCCCTCCACTTT.

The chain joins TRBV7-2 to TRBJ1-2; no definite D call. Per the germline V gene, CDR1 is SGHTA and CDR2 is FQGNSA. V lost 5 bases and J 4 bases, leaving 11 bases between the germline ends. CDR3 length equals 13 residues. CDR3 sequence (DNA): TGTGCCAGCAGCCCGGTTGAGAGCTATGGCTACACCTTC. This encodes CASSPVESYGYTF.

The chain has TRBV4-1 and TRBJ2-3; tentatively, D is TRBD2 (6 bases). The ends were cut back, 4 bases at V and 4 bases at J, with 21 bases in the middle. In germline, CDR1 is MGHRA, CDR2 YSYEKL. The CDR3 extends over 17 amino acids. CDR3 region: CASSLLPQLANPDTQYF. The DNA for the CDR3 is TGCGCCAGCAGCCTCCTTCCCCAACTAGCCAACCCAGATACGCAGTATTTT.

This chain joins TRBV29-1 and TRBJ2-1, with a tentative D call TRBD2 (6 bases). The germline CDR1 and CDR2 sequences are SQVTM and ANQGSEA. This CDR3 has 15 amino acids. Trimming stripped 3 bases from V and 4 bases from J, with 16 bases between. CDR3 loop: CSVEGTSLIYNEQFF. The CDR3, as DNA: TGCAGCGTTGAGGGAACTAGCCTTATTTACAATGAGCAGTTCTTC.

The CDR3 is CASSASRGHGELFF. CDR3 nucleotide sequence: TGTGCCAGCAGTGCCTCCAGGGGGCACGGGGAGCTGTTTTTT. The genes are TRBV6-1 and TRBJ2-2, with 8 bases fitting TRBD1. J was trimmed by 7 bases and V by 4 bases; bases with no gene match: 5. Germline lookup yields CDR1 MNHNS and CDR2 SASEGT. The CDR3 has 14 amino acids.

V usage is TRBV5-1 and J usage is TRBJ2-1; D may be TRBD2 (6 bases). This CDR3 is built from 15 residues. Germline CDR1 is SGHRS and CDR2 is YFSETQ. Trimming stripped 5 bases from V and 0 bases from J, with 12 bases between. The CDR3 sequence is CASRLASSSYNEQFF. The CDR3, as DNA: TGCGCCAGCAGACTAGCCTCAAGCTCCTACAATGAGCAGTTCTTC.

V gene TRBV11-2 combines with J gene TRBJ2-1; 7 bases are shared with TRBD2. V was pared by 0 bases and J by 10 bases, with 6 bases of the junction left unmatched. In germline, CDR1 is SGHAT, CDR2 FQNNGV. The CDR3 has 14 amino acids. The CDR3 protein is CASSLDRLATEQFF. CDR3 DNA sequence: TGTGCCAGCAGCTTAGATAGACTAGCTACCGAGCAGTTCTTC.

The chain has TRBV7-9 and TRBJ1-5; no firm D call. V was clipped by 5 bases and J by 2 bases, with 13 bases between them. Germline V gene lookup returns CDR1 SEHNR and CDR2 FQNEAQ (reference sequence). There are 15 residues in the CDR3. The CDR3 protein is CASSGLLEGNQPQHF. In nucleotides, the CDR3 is TGTGCCAGCAGCGGACTTCTTGAGGGCAATCAGCCCCAGCATTTT.

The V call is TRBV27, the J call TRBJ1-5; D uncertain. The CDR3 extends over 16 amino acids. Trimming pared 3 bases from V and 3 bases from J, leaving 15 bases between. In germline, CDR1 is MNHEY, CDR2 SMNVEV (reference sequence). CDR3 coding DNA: TGTGCCAGCAGTTTTAGAGGCCGCGGGCACAATCAGCCCCAGCATTTT. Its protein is CASSFRGRGHNQPQHF.

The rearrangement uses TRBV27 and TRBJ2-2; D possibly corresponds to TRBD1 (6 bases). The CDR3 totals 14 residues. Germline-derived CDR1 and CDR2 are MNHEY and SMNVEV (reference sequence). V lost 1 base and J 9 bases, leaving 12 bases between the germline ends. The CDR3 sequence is CASSLWGQMRELFF. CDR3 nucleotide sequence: TGTGCCAGCAGTTTATGGGGACAAATGAGGGAGCTGTTTTTT.

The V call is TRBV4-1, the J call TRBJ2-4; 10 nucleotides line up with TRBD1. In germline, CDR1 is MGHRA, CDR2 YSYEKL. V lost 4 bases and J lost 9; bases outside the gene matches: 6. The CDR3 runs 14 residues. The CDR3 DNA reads TGCGCCAGCAGCCGACCGGGACAGGGGCCCATTCAGTACTTC. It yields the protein CASSRPGQGPIQYF.

CDR3 loop: CASTSRGFGLNEQYF. The CDR3 DNA is TGTGCCAGCACCTCCCGTGGGTTCGGGTTGAACGAGCAGTACTTC. The rearrangement links TRBV28 to TRBJ2-7, with no clear D. V was shortened by 7 bases and J by 5 bases, with 21 bases between the two germline ends. The germline V gene has CDR1 MDHEN and CDR2 SYDVKM. The CDR3 length is 15 residues. Supplemented by reference TRBV28 and TRBJ2-7, the full variable domain reads DVKVTQSSRYLVKRTGEKVFLECVQDMDHENMFWYRQDPGLGLRLIYFSYDVKMKEKGDIPEGYSVSREKKERFSLILESASTNQTSMYLCASTSRGFGLNEQYFGPGTRLTVT.

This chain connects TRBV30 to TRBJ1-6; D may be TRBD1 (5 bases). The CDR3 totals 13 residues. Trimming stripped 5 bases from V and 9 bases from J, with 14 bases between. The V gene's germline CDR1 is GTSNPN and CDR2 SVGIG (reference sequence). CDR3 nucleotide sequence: TGTGCCTGGGAAGACACCGGGGGTTCACCCCTCCACTTT. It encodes CAWEDTGGSPLHF.

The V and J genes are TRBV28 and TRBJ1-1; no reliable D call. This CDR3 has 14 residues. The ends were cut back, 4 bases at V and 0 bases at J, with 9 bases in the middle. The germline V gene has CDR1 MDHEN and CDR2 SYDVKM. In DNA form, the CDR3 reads TGTGCCAGCAGTTCTTCTGGCCTGAACACTGAAGCTTTCTTT. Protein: CASSSSGLNTEAFF.

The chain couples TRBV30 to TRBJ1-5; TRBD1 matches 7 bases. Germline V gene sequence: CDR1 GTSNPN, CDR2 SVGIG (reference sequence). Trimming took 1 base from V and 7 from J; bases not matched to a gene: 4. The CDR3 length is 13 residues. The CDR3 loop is CAWSDDRDQPQHF. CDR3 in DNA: TGTGCCTGGAGTGATGACAGGGACCAGCCCCAGCATTTT.

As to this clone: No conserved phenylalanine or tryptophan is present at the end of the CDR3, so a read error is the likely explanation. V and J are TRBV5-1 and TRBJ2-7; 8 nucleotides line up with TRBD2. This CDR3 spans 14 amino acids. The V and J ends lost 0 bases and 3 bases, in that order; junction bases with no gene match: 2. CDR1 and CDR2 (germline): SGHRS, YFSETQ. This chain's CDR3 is CASSLGLALYEQYL. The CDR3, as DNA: TGCGCCAGCAGCTTGGGACTAGCGCTCTACGAGCAGTACCTC.

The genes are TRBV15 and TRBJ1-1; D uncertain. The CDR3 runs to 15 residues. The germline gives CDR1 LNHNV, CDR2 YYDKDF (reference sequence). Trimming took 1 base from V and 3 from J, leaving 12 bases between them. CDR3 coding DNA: TGTGCCACCAGCAGAGGTTCGGGGAGGGACACTGAAGCTTTCTTT. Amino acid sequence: CATSRGSGRDTEAFF.

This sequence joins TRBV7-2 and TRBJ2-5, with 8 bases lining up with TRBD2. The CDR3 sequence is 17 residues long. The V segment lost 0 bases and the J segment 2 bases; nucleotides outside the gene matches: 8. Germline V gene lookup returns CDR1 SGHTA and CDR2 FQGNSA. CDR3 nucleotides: TGTGCCAGCAGCTTAGCCCTACTCACTAGCGGACAAGAGACCCAGTACTTC. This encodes CASSLALLTSGQETQYF.

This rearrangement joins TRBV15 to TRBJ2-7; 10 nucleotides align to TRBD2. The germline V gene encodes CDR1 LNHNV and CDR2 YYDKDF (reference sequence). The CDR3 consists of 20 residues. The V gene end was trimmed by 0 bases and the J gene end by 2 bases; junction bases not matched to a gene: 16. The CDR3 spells CATSRDMGTRSGLAPYEQYF. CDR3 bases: TGTGCCACCAGCAGAGATATGGGTACCCGATCGGGACTAGCGCCCTACGAGCAGTACTTC.

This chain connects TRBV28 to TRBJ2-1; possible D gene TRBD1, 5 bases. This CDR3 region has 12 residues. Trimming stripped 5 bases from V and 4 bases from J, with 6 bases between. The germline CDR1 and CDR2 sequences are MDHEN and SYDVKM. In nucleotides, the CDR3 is TGTGCCAGCAGTCCAGGGTACAATGAGCAGTTCTTC. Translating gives CASSPGYNEQFF.